One sample yielded the 4 T cell receptor beta chains listed below, sequenced in a study of blood T cell repertoires in COVID-19. The data were produced by immunoSEQ multiplex PCR, yet TCRdb's version contains in-frame clones alone and is incomplete. The repertoire consists of around 180,000 clones, with 80% to 90% occurring once and the leading ten covering 3% to 4%. What was sequenced was peripheral blood. The receptors here all came from a man aged 60 to 75 with acute or convalescent COVID-19.

This clone was seen a single time. This rearrangement joins TRBV5-1 to TRBJ2-7, with 9 bases matching TRBD1. CDR3 length equals 16 residues. V was clipped by 4 bases and J by 0 bases; unmatched bases: 8. Per the germline V gene, CDR1 is SGHRS and CDR2 is YFSETQ. CDR3 sequence (DNA): TGCGCCAGCAGCCCCGGACAGGGGCGTATCTCCTACGAGCAGTACTTC. This codes for CASSPGQGRISYEQYF. Looking up the rest from reference TRBV5-1 and TRBJ2-7 gives the full variable domain: KAGVTQTPRYLIKTRGQQVTLSCSPISGHRSVSWYQQTPGQGLQFLFEYFSETQRNKGNFPGRFSGRQFSNSRSEMNVSTLELGDSALYLCASSPGQGRISYEQYFGPGTRLTVT.

This chain uses TRBV23-1 with TRBJ2-7; 8 bases agree with TRBD1. TRBV23-1 counts as an open reading frame of uncertain function. The V gene end was trimmed by 11 bases and the J gene end by 0 bases; junction bases not matched to a gene: 9. This CDR3 contains 14 residues. This CDR3 is CAPTFGQGSYEQYF. CDR3 nucleotide sequence: TGCGCCCCTACCTTTGGACAGGGCTCCTACGAGCAGTACTTC.

V is TRBV7-2 and J is TRBJ2-7; a possible D gene is TRBD2 (6 bases). V dropped 1 base and J dropped 6 bases, with 16 bases sitting between them. The CDR3 sequence is 15 residues long. Germline lookup yields CDR1 SGHTA and CDR2 FQGNSA. The CDR3 DNA reads TGTGCCAGCAGCTTAGTAACGGGAGCCCTTGGCGAGCAGTACTTC. Its protein product is CASSLVTGALGEQYF.

This chain links TRBV18 with TRBJ2-7, with a weak D call TRBD1 (6 bases). CDR3 size: 14 residues. The germline gives CDR1 KGHSH, CDR2 LQKENI. The germline V and J ends were trimmed by 4 bases and 5 bases, with 15 bases remaining between them. CDR3 residues: CASSLDRFSDEQYF. Written as DNA, the CDR3 is TGTGCCAGCTCACTAGACAGGTTTAGCGACGAGCAGTACTTC.